The following is a T cell receptor (beta chain) sequence with its context. Its antigen is unidentified. Assay: immunoSEQ multiplex PCR; the TCRdb copy retains only in-frame clones and omits some. The sample carries some 14,000 clones, 87% recorded once. From germline, CDR1 is LNHDA and CDR2 SQIVND (reference sequence). V dropped 9 bases and J dropped 0; count of bases not matched to a gene: 10. This CDR3 is built from 15 residues. Once transplant was done, bone marrow was sourced from the posterior iliac crest or another site. The entry originates in a study of graft-versus-host responses after intestinal transplantation. For the study at large: Anti-thymocyte globulin induction, then tacrolimus and steroids for two to four years, went to all recipients.

Study observations and caveats: Detection of GvH clones occurred in recipient marrow, and some had their first appearance in ileum or blood.

The source is a human patient who received an intestinal transplant, so some T cells may come from the graft donor. The source was bone marrow, collected less than 130 days after intestinal transplantation. The chain carries TRBV19 and TRBJ1-2; 7 bases are a match to TRBD1. The CDR3 here is CASRNPQGANYGYTF. The CDR3 region has the DNA TGTGCCAGCCGGAATCCCCAGGGGGCTAACTATGGCTACACCTTC. The variable domain in full, with the rest retrieved from reference TRBV19 and TRBJ1-2, is DGGITQSPKYLFRKEGQNVTLSCEQNLNHDAMYWYRQDPGQGLRLIYYSQIVNDFQKGDIAEGYSVSREKKESFPLTVTSAQKNPTAFYLCASRNPQGANYGYTFGSGTRLTVV.